The source of this TCR beta chain is a study of blood T cell repertoires in COVID-19. Study at large: The analysed material was cDNA or gDNA that came from T cells, B-cell-depleted T cells, or PBMCs.

Trimming removed 4 bases from V and 0 bases from J, with 18 bases in between. Germline V CDR1 and CDR2: KGHSH, LQKENI. The CDR3 extends over 17 amino acids. In the original analysis: Amplifying reference gene primers gave estimates of nucleated cell counts. The protocol was immunoSEQ multiplex PCR, while the TCRdb copy is restricted to in-frame clones and leaves out a portion. From that table come the V and J calls and clone size; the DNA was used to work out D and trimming. The repertoire holds some 250,000 clones, 75% to 90% seen once, with 3% to 3.5% in the top ten. This sequence originates from a woman aged 30 to 39 who had recovered from COVID-19. Material: peripheral blood. V gene TRBV18 combines with J gene TRBJ1-1; D unresolved. The CDR3 here is CASSLVRTGTLNTEAFF. DNA for the CDR3: TGTGCCAGCTCACTGGTGAGGACGGGAACTCTGAACACTGAAGCTTTCTTT. The full variable domain, in which reference TRBV18 and TRBJ1-1 provide the parts outside the CDR3, is NAGVMQNPRHLVRRRGQEARLRCSPMKGHSHVYWYRQLPEEGLKFMVYLQKENIIDESGMPKERFSAEFPKEGPSILRIQQVVRGDSAAYFCASSLVRTGTLNTEAFFGQGTRLTVV.